The 7 T cell receptor beta chains listed next were all sequenced from one sample in a study of beta chain features in type 1 diabetes (dated by TCRdb to the late 2010s). Library preparation was by the immunoSEQ multiplex PCR assay. The entire isolated RNA was reverse transcribed using the High Capacity cDNA Reverse Transcription Kit, and thus expressed TCRB transcripts were sequenced. The table was pulled from immuneACCESS by TCRdb, which kept in-frame rearrangements only. Such tables lose some clones; where checked, under half of the loss comes from unresolved V genes, and the rest has no known cause. For this sample the table gives fewer than 200,000 clones, of which under 9.5% were detected only once. The ten top clones hold nearly 0.65% of the sample. The sequencing input was central memory CD4+ T cells from blood. All receptors come from a young man in good health.

This chain links TRBV7-9 with TRBJ1-2, with 7 bases identical to TRBD1. Trimming cost V 4 bases and J 8 bases; bases outside gene matches: 19. This CDR3 is 17 amino acids long. Germline V CDR1 and CDR2: SEHNR, FQNEAQ (reference sequence). CDR3 amino acids: CASSSSGTAVFGGGYTF. CDR3 DNA sequence: TGTGCCAGCAGCTCTTCCGGGACAGCGGTTTTTGGGGGGGGCTACACCTTC.

This rearrangement joins TRBV7-8 to TRBJ2-1; D might be TRBD1 (6 bases). V was trimmed by 5 bases and J by 8 bases, leaving 19 bases between them. Germline CDR1 SGHVS, CDR2 FQNEAQ. This CDR3 comprises 15 residues. The CDR3, as DNA: TGTGCCAGCAGCCCCGGGACACTAATTGTCGATGAGCAGTTCTTC. Amino acid sequence: CASSPGTLIVDEQFF.

The rearrangement links TRBV30 to TRBJ1-6; 7 nucleotides align to TRBD1. Trimming at V came to 7 bases and at J to 7 bases, leaving 13 bases not matched to a gene. CDR1 and CDR2 from the germline V gene are GTSNPN and SVGIG (reference sequence). This CDR3 is 15 amino acids long. CDR3 sequence reads: CASGGGSGGNSPLHF. CDR3 nucleotides: TGTGCCTCAGGTGGAGGGTCAGGGGGAAATTCACCCCTCCACTTT.

This clone was seen a handful of times. The rearrangement links TRBV11-3 to TRBJ2-1; D is possibly TRBD2 (5 bases). CDR1 and CDR2 (germline): SGHNT, YENEEA. Trimming stripped 5 bases from V and 6 bases from J, with 8 bases between. The CDR3 totals 12 residues. CDR3 nucleotides: TGTGCCAGCAGCGGGGAGTCCAATGAGCAGTTCTTC. This translates into CASSGESNEQFF.

J is TRBJ2-1 and V is TRBV21-1; the table assigns TRBD2, which was not confirmed against the DNA. TRBV21-1 is annotated as a pseudogene. The CDR3 loop spans 17 amino acids. The CDR3 reads CASSKGGAGGHYNEQFF. The CDR3 DNA sequence: TGTGCCAGCAGCAAAGGAGGAGCGGGAGGCCATTACAATGAGCAGTTCTTC.

The rearrangement links TRBV19 to TRBJ2-5; 9 nucleotides match TRBD1. The J call may be faulty, since TRBJ2-7 better matches the DNA end. This CDR3 spans 15 amino acids. CDR1 is LNHDA, CDR2 SQIVND, per germline (reference sequence). In DNA form, the CDR3 reads TGTGCCAGTAGTAGCCGGGACAGGGCCTCCTACGAGCAGTACTTC. The encoded protein is CASSSRDRASYEQYF.

J is TRBJ1-6 and V is TRBV5-1; TRBD1 matches at 8 bases. The CDR3 spans 15 residues. Looked up from germline, CDR1 is SGHRS and CDR2 is YFSETQ. J lost 8 bases, V lost 0 bases, and 4 bases had no gene match. The CDR3 region has the DNA TGCGCCAGCAGCTTGGGTGTGACAGGGGATTCACCCCTCCACTTT. Amino acids: CASSLGVTGDSPLHF. The entire variable domain, with the rest obtained from reference TRBV5-1 and TRBJ1-6, is as follows: KAGVTQTPRYLIKTRGQQVTLSCSPISGHRSVSWYQQTPGQGLQFLFEYFSETQRNKGNFPGRFSGRQFSNSRSEMNVSTLELGDSALYLCASSLGVTGDSPLHFGNGTRLTVT.